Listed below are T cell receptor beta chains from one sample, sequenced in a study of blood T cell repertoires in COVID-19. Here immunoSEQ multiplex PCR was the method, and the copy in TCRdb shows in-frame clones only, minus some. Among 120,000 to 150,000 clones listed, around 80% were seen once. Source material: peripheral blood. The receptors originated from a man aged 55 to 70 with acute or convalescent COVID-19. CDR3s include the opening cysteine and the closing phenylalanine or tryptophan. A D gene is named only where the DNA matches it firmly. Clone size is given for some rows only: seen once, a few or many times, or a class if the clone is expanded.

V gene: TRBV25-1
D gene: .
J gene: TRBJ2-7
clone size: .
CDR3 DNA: TGTGCCAGCAGTGCACAGGGCTACGAGCAGTACTTC
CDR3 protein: CASSAQGYEQYF

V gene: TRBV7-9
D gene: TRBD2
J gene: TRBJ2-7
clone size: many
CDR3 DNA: TGTGCCAGCAGCCACCCGGGGACTACTTACTACGAGCAGTACTTC
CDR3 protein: CASSHPGTTYYEQYF

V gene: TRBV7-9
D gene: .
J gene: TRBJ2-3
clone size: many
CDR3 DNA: TGTGCCAGCAGCTTCTATACGAGCACAGATACGCAGTATTTT
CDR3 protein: CASSFYTSTDTQYF

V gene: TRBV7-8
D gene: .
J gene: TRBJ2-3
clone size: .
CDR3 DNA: TGTGCCAGCAGTCCACGCGAGAAGAGAGGCCCAGATACGCAGTATTTT
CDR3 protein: CASSPREKRGPDTQYF

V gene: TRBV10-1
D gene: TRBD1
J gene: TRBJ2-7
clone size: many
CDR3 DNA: TGCGCCAGCCCAGGACAGGGGACTTCCTACGAGCAGTACTTC
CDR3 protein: CASPGQGTSYEQYF

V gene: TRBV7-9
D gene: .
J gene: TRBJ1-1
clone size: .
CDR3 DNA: TGTGCCAGCAGCGGCGGGCAGGCGGTGAACACTGAAGCTTTCTTT
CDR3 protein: CASSGGQAVNTEAFF

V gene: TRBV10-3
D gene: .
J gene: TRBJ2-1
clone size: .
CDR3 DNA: TGTGCCATCAGTGAAGGGGGTGGCTCCTACAATGAGCAGTTCTTC
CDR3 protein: CAISEGGGSYNEQFF

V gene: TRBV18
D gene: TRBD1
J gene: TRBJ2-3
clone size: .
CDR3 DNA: TGTGCCAGCTCACCCGACAGGGCTATAGGCGCAGATACGCAGTATTTT
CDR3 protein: CASSPDRAIGADTQYF

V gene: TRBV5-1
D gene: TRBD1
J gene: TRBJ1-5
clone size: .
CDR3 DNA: TGCGCCAGCAGCCAGGACAGGGTTATGAGCAATCAGCCCCAGCATTTT
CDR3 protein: CASSQDRVMSNQPQHF

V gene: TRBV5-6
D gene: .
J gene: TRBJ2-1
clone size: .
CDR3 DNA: TGTGCCAGCAGCTTGGGGGCTAGGAGGGATGGGGTTTCGAATGAGCAGTTCTTC
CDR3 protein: CASSLGARRDGVSNEQFF

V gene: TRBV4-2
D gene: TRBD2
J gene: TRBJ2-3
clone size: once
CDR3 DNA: TGTGCCAGCAGCCAAGTGAGCGGGAGGGCAGATACGCAGTATTTT
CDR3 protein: CASSQVSGRADTQYF

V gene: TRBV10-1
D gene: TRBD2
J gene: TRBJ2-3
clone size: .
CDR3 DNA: TGCGCCAGTTCGGGACTAGCGGGTCCTCCGTATTTT
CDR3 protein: CASSGLAGPPYF

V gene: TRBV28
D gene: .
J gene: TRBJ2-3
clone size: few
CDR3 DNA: TGTGCCAGCAGTACTAGGGTTGGCACAGATACGCAGTATTTT
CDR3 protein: CASSTRVGTDTQYF

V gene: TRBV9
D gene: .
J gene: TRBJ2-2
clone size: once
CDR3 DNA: TGTGCCAGCAGCGCGGAGGGCCCCGGGGAGCTGTTTTTT
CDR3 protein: CASSAEGPGELFF

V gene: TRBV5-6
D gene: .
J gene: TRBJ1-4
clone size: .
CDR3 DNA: TGTGCCAGCAGCTTGAGATCGGGGTCTAATGAAAAACTGTTTTTT
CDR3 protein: CASSLRSGSNEKLFF

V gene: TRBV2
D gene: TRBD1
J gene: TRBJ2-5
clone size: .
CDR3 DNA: TGTGCCAGCAGTGGGGGACAGGCATTCCAAGAGACCCAGTACTTC
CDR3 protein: CASSGGQAFQETQYF

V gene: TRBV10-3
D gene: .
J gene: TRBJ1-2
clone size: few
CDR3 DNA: TGTGCCATCAGTGAGTCGTTGATGGCAGGGCAATTATATGGCTACACCTTC
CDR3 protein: CAISESLMAGQLYGYTF

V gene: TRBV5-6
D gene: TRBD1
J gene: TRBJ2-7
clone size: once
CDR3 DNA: TGTGCCAGCAGCTTGGAGCCGGGACAGGGCTACGAGCAGTACTTC
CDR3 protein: CASSLEPGQGYEQYF

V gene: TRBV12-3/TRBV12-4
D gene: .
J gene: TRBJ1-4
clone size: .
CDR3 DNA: TGTGCCAGCAGTTTAGCGGGGCAGATAAAACTGTTTTTT
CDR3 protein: CASSLAGQIKLFF

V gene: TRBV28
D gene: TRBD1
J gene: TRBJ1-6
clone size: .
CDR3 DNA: TGTGCCAGCAGCCTCCGACAGGGCTGGACAGCTAATTCACCCCTCCACTTT
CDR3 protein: CASSLRQGWTANSPLHF

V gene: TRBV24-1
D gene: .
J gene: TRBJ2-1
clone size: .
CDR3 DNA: TGTGCCACCAGTGATTCGGGCAGGGTCAATGAGCAGTTCTTC
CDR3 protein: CATSDSGRVNEQFF

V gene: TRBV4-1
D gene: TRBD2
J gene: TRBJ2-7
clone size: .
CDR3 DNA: TGCGCCAGCAGCCAAGGTCCAGCGGGAGGTCCCTACGAGCAGTACTTC
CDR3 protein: CASSQGPAGGPYEQYF

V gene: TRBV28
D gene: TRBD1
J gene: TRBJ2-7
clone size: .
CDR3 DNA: TGTGCCAGCAGTTTCCGGGGACAGGGCACGTACGAGCAGTACTTC
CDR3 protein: CASSFRGQGTYEQYF

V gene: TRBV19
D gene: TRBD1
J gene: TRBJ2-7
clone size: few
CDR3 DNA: TGTGCCAGTAGTTCGATCGGGACAGGGGGCTACGAGCAGTACTTC
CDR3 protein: CASSSIGTGGYEQYF

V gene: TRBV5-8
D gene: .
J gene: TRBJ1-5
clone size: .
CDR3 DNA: TGTGCCAGCAGCTTGGTCACTCCTGTGAATCAGCCCCAGCATTTT
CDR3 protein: CASSLVTPVNQPQHF

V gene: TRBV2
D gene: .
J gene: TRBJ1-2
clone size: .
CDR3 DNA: TGTGCCAGCACTTTCTTCGGGCAGAGGGGGTCGGGCTACACCTTC
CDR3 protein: CASTFFGQRGSGYTF

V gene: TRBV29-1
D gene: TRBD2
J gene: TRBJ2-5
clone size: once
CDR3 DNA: TGCAGCGTCGCGACTAGCGGGAGTTTCGAGACCCAGTACTTC
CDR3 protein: CSVATSGSFETQYF